The present T cell receptor (beta chain) was sequenced within a study of cytomegalovirus exposure and HLA in healthy donors. Primers: 60 Vbeta forward and 13 Jbeta reverse. Assay used: immunoSEQ multiplex PCR; TCRdb lists only in-frame clones, some missing. The sample holds roughly 170,000 clones; about 85% are singletons and the top ten take approximately 4.1%. Looked up from germline, CDR1 is SGHDN and CDR2 is FVKESK. The CDR3 consists of 17 residues. The sample consisted of PBMCs. This TCR was sampled from a woman between 50 and 59 years old in good health and CMV-seropositive. The V and J genes are TRBV14 and TRBJ2-5; D possibly corresponds to TRBD1 (5 bases). The J call may be mistaken, given a closer DNA end match to TRBJ2-7. CDR3: CASSQEVRTSFSYEQYF. The CDR3 DNA reads as TGTGCCAGCAGCCAAGAGGTTAGGACAAGTTTTTCCTACGAGCAGTACTTC.